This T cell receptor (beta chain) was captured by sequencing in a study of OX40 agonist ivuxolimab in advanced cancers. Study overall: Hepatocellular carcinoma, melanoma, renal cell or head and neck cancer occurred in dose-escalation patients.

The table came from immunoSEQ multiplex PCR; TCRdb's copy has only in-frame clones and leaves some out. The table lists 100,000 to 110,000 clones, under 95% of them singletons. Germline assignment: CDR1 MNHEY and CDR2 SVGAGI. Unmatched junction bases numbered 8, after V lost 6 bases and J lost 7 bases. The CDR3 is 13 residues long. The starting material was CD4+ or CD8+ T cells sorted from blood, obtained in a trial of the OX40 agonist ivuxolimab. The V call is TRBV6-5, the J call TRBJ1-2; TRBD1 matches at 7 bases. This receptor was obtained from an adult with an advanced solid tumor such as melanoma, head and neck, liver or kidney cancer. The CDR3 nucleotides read TGTGCCAGCAGCCCGACAGGGTTGGGTGGCTACACCTTC. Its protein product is CASSPTGLGGYTF.